Each of the 20 T cell receptor beta chains below was sequenced from the same sample in a study of blood T cells in healthy people across ages. It was with a sample-barcoded 5' primer and a J-beta primer mix that a second PCR of about 6 to 12 cycles was run. TCRdb reprocessed the 5' RACE reads via MiXCR and lists one record per CDR3 protein. The data contain approximately 1.5 million distinct CDR3 sequences, roughly a third of them singletons. The sequenced sample consisted of blood. These receptors originate from a woman aged 25 to 39 in good health.

A few counts support this clonotype. The CDR3 region is CSAGGLAGVYNEQFF. CDR3 DNA sequence: TGCAGTGCTGGGGGACTAGCGGGAGTTTACAATGAGCAGTTCTTC. The chain employs TRBV20-1 and TRBJ2-1; 14 positions agree with TRBD2. The junction had 4 bases not matched to a gene; V was cut back by 5 bases and J by 4 bases. Germline V CDR1 and CDR2: DFQATT, SNEGSKA (reference sequence). The length of the CDR3 is 15 residues.

About this clonotype: Germline is not matched at one junction end, which may reflect a read error. This chain links TRBV13 with TRBJ1-4, with no clear D. The length of the CDR3 is 13 residues. Germline V gene sequence: CDR1 PRHDT, CDR2 FYEKMQ (reference sequence). The CDR3 region has the DNA TGTGCCAGCAGCGTAGGACTGGATGAAAAACTGTTTTTT. Its protein product is CASSVGLDEKLFF.

This clonotype was seen more than once but under ten times. This rearrangement joins TRBV20-1 to TRBJ2-1, with 8 bases that match TRBD2. Germline CDR1 reads DFQATT; CDR2 reads SNEGSKA (reference sequence). This CDR3 is built from 16 residues. J lost 6 bases, V lost 1 base, and 11 bases had no gene match. The CDR3 nucleotides are TGCAGTGCTAGAGCATTACTTAGCGGGATCAGCAATGAGCAGTTCTTC. Amino acids: CSARALLSGISNEQFF.

V and J are TRBV9 and TRBJ2-1; TRBD2 agrees at 9 bases. The CDR3 sequence is 15 residues long. Germline V gene lookup returns CDR1 SGDLS and CDR2 YYNGEE. Trimming took 3 bases from V and 5 from J; bases not matched to a gene: 6. CDR3: CASSASGTGNNEQFF. The CDR3 region has the DNA TGTGCCAGCAGCGCTAGCGGGACGGGCAACAATGAGCAGTTCTTC.

This clonotype appeared a single time. V usage is TRBV20-1 and J usage is TRBJ1-6; possible D gene TRBD1, 6 bases. The CDR3 loop spans 13 amino acids. The V gene lost 6 bases and the J gene lost 7 bases, with 13 bases spanning the gap. Germline CDR1 DFQATT, CDR2 SNEGSKA (reference sequence). The CDR3 reads CSAKTGGNSPLHF. In DNA form, the CDR3 reads TGCAGTGCGAAGACAGGAGGGAATTCACCCCTCCACTTT.

This chain joins TRBV11-1 and TRBJ2-1; 7 positions agree with TRBD2. This CDR3 is built from 14 residues. V lost 5 bases to trimming and J lost 5 bases; unmatched junction nucleotides: 6. CDR1 is SGHAT, CDR2 FQDESV, per germline (reference sequence). CDR3: CASSEAGTNNEQFF. CDR3 coding DNA: TGTGCCAGCAGCGAAGCCGGGACTAACAATGAGCAGTTCTTC.

There are a few counts of this clonotype. One junction end does not reproduce the germline sequence, and a read error may be involved. The chain has TRBV3-1 and TRBJ2-7; 9 bases line up with TRBD2. The V gene's germline CDR1 is LGHDT and CDR2 YNNKEL (reference sequence). The CDR3 is 14 amino acids. The CDR3: CANSHRGLADEQYF. CDR3 sequence (DNA): TGTGCCAACAGCCACCGGGGACTAGCTGACGAGCAGTACTTC.

In nucleotides, the CDR3 is TGCAGCGTGCGGACTAAAATATCGGGCGAGCAGTACTTC. Its protein product is CSVRTKISGEQYF. This chain links TRBV29-1 with TRBJ2-4; D might be TRBD2 (6 bases). Near its end, the DNA agrees better with TRBJ2-7, so the J call may be wrong. The CDR3 consists of 13 residues. CDR1 and CDR2 from the germline V gene are SQVTM and ANQGSEA.

The CDR3 spells CASSDPLGPFDEQFF. Here the CDR3 DNA reads TGTGCCAGCAGTGATCCCCTAGGACCCTTCGATGAGCAGTTCTTC. The chain combines TRBV2 with TRBJ2-1; the D is unclear. CDR1 is SNHLY, CDR2 FYNNEI, per germline. The CDR3 extends over 15 amino acids. Between the trimmed V and J ends, which lost 3 bases and 8 bases, there was a span of 17 bases.

This clonotype occurred a few times. The gene calls are TRBV20-1 and TRBJ1-5, with 7 bases identical to TRBD1. Unmatched junction bases numbered 8, after V lost 6 bases and J lost 6 bases. CDR1 and CDR2 (germline): DFQATT, SNEGSKA (reference sequence). CDR3 length: 13 amino acids. CDR3 residues: CSAPGQTPQPQHF. In DNA, the CDR3 is TGCAGTGCCCCGGGACAGACACCTCAGCCCCAGCATTTT.

This chain joins TRBV4-2 and TRBJ2-3; TRBD2 matches at 7 bases. V lost 0 bases to trimming and J lost 4 bases; unmatched junction nucleotides: 4. The germline V gene has CDR1 LGHNA and CDR2 YNFKEQ. The CDR3 loop spans 15 amino acids. The CDR3 spells CASSQDGGVADTQYF. The CDR3 region has the DNA TGTGCCAGCAGCCAAGATGGGGGGGTCGCAGATACGCAGTATTTT.

This clonotype has more than one count but fewer than ten. The gene calls are TRBV20-1 and TRBJ1-2; D is uncertain. CDR3 length: 14 residues. The V gene's germline CDR1 is DFQATT and CDR2 SNEGSKA (reference sequence). Trimming stripped 0 bases from V and 6 bases from J, with 14 bases between. The CDR3 DNA reads as TGCAGTGCTAGAGATCAGCCAGGAGTACATGGCTACACCTTC. Translating it yields CSARDQPGVHGYTF.

The V gene is TRBV7-6, the J gene TRBJ2-1; 8 nucleotides match TRBD1. Germline CDR1 reads SGHVS; CDR2 reads FNYEAQ. The CDR3 extends over 16 amino acids. With V trimmed by 5 bases and J by 6 bases, 12 bases remained unmatched. The CDR3 region is CASSRRGGTGSNEQFF. The CDR3 DNA sequence: TGTGCCAGCAGCCGCAGGGGCGGGACAGGTTCCAATGAGCAGTTCTTC.

This clonotype occurred many times. The chain recombines TRBV7-2 with TRBJ2-7; TRBD2 aligns across 8 bases. Germline CDR1 SGHTA, CDR2 FQGNSA. The CDR3 spans 15 residues. J gave up 7 bases and V 5 bases, and 13 bases lay outside the gene matches. The CDR3 DNA follows: TGTGCCAGCAGCCCCTCTTCCGGGAGGGCAGGTGAGCAGTACTTC. Translated, it gives CASSPSSGRAGEQYF.

The CDR3: CASSVGAGEWETQYF. DNA of the CDR3: TGTGCCAGCAGCGTAGGGGCGGGGGAGTGGGAGACCCAGTACTTC. J is TRBJ2-5 and V is TRBV9, with 7 bases that match TRBD2. V shed 0 bases, J shed 5 bases, and the junction held 7 bases outside the gene matches. The CDR3 sequence is 15 residues long. The germline gives CDR1 SGDLS, CDR2 YYNGEE. Together with reference TRBV9 and TRBJ2-5, the CDR3 gives the full variable domain: DSGVTQTPKHLITATGQRVTLRCSPRSGDLSVYWYQQSLDQGLQFLIQYYNGEERAKGNILERFSAQQFPDLHSELNLSSLELGDSALYFCASSVGAGEWETQYFGPGTRLLVL.

V gene TRBV30 combines with J gene TRBJ1-2; D is ambiguous. CDR1 GTSNPN and CDR2 SVGIG come from the germline V gene (reference sequence). Deletions cut 3 bases from V and 4 bases from J, with 15 bases between. The CDR3 sequence is 14 residues long. CDR3 coding DNA: TGTGCCTGGAGGAGGGAGGACGCCTTCTATGGCTACACCTTC. It codes for CAWRREDAFYGYTF.

V gene TRBV28 combines with J gene TRBJ1-2; weak D call: TRBD1 (5 bases). CDR1 is MDHEN and CDR2 is SYDVKM in the germline V gene. The CDR3 length is 16 residues. The V gene lost 3 bases and the J gene lost 4 bases, with 18 bases spanning the gap. The CDR3: CASSFSRDEYSYGYTF. CDR3 sequence (DNA): TGTGCCAGCAGTTTCAGCAGGGACGAGTATAGCTATGGCTACACCTTC.

The genes are TRBV2 and TRBJ1-5; D possibly corresponds to TRBD1 (6 bases). Trimming took off 6 bases at V and 0 bases at J, with 12 bases between the two ends. The CDR3 spans 15 residues. Germline values: CDR1 SNHLY, CDR2 FYNNEI. CDR3 sequence: CASRKDSNSNQPQHF. CDR3 nucleotides: TGTGCCAGCAGGAAGGACAGTAATAGCAATCAGCCCCAGCATTTT.

This clonotype was seen only a few times. CDR3 nucleotides: TGTGCCAGCAGTTTAAGGACAGGCCCTAATTCACCCCTCCACTTT. It yields the protein CASSLRTGPNSPLHF. The V call is TRBV12-3 or TRBV12-4, the J call TRBJ1-6, with 7 bases identical to TRBD1. This CDR3 region has 15 residues. Trimming removed 2 bases from V and 6 bases from J; junction bases left unmatched: 4.

J is TRBJ2-1 and V is TRBV6-2 or TRBV6-3, with D possibly matching TRBD2 (6 bases). Trimming stripped 6 bases from V and 5 bases from J, with 20 bases between. The CDR3 sequence is 16 residues long. In germline, CDR1 is MNHEY, CDR2 SVGEGT. The CDR3 loop reads CASSLLGQEGHNEQFF. The DNA of the CDR3 is TGTGCCAGCAGCTTGCTAGGGCAGGAGGGGCACAATGAGCAGTTCTTC.